One sample yielded the 30 T cell receptor beta chains listed below, sequenced in a study of T cell responses to AZD1222 COVID-19 vaccine. The method was immunoSEQ multiplex PCR; TCRdb's version includes in-frame clones alone and lacks a portion of them. The sample carries approximately 190,000 clones, roughly 93% recorded once. The source was peripheral blood, collected on day 0 of AZD1222 vaccination. The source of these receptors is an adult in good health.

The rearrangement links TRBV18 to TRBJ1-2; 9 bases align to TRBD1. Germline V gives CDR1 KGHSH, CDR2 LQKENI. After removal of 6 bases from V and 4 bases from J, the junction contained 9 bases not matched to a gene. The CDR3 contains 15 residues. The CDR3 DNA follows: TGTGCCAGCTCTCTCGGACAGGGGCAGGGCTATGGCTACACCTTC. Translated: CASSLGQGQGYGYTF.

This chain links TRBV11-2 with TRBJ1-2, with TRBD1 identical over 9 bases. The CDR3 extends over 16 amino acids. Germline lookup yields CDR1 SGHAT and CDR2 FQNNGV. V lost 3 bases, J lost 8 bases, and 13 bases stayed unmatched. The CDR3 region has the DNA TGTGCCAGCAGCTTGATGGGACAGGGAGGCGTTGAAGGCTACACCTTC. The encoded protein is CASSLMGQGGVEGYTF.

The chain employs TRBV27 and TRBJ2-7; D perhaps matches TRBD1 (5 bases). Trimming pared 4 bases from V and 9 bases from J, leaving 25 bases between. CDR1 and CDR2 from the germline V gene are MNHEY and SMNVEV (reference sequence). The CDR3 totals 16 residues. The CDR3 here is CASSSATDPLPTLQYF. The CDR3 DNA is TGTGCCAGCAGTTCAGCGACAGACCCGCTCCCTACGTTGCAGTACTTC.

This chain uses TRBV9 with TRBJ1-1; D ambiguous. Trimming removed 4 bases from V and 0 bases from J, with 7 bases in between. Per the germline V gene, CDR1 is SGDLS and CDR2 is YYNGEE. There are 13 residues in the CDR3. CDR3 amino acids: CASSPLMNTEAFF. The CDR3 bases are TGTGCCAGCAGCCCATTAATGAACACTGAAGCTTTCTTT.

The gene calls are TRBV5-1 and TRBJ1-1; 7 nucleotides agree with TRBD1. The germline V gene has CDR1 SGHRS and CDR2 YFSETQ. The CDR3 extends over 14 amino acids. J gave up 0 bases and V 5 bases, and 4 bases lay outside the gene matches. CDR3 DNA: TGCGCCAGCAGGGAGGGGACAGTGAACACTGAAGCTTTCTTT. Its translation is CASREGTVNTEAFF.

V usage is TRBV7-2 and J usage is TRBJ2-1; no clear D gene. The V gene's germline CDR1 is SGHTA and CDR2 FQGNSA. V lost 4 bases and J lost 6, with 10 bases in between. The CDR3 spans 13 residues. This CDR3 reads CASSSLRRNEQFF. DNA for the CDR3: TGTGCCAGCAGCTCTCTCCGGCGCAATGAGCAGTTCTTC.

This clone has just one count. CDR3: CASSVARQRNTGELFF. CDR3 bases: TGTGCCAGCAGCGTAGCTCGACAGAGGAACACCGGGGAGCTGTTTTTT. V is TRBV9 and J is TRBJ2-2; the D gene is possibly TRBD1 (5 bases). Germline lookup yields CDR1 SGDLS and CDR2 YYNGEE. The V gene lost 0 bases and the J gene lost 1 base, with 10 bases spanning the gap. The CDR3 is 16 amino acids.

The count of this clone is one. V usage is TRBV28 and J usage is TRBJ1-2; D not resolved. Trimming removed 6 bases at V and 7 bases at J, with 21 bases between. Germline values: CDR1 MDHEN, CDR2 SYDVKM. CDR3 length: 15 residues. CDR3: CASSLRTISGIGYTF. CDR3 nucleotide sequence: TGTGCCAGCAGCCTCCGGACTATTTCGGGGATTGGCTACACCTTC.

The chain combines TRBV7-9 with TRBJ1-2, with a possible D match to TRBD1 (5 bases). The V gene's germline CDR1 is SEHNR and CDR2 FQNEAQ (reference sequence). The CDR3 loop spans 14 amino acids. The ends were cut back, 3 bases at V and 4 bases at J, with 12 bases in the middle. CDR3 DNA: TGTGCCAGCAGCTTGGTGGGGGGAGGCTATGGCTACACCTTC. It is translated as CASSLVGGGYGYTF.

V and J are TRBV5-1 and TRBJ2-7, with D perhaps given as TRBD1 or TRBD2 (5 bases each). Germline CDR1 is SGHRS and CDR2 is YFSETQ. This CDR3 is built from 15 residues. V lost 2 bases and J lost 5, with 17 bases in between. The CDR3 DNA follows: TGCGCCAGCAGCTTCGGGACGACGGTGGTCCACGAGCAGTACTTC. This sequence encodes CASSFGTTVVHEQYF. Based on the CDR3 plus reference TRBV5-1 and TRBJ2-7, the full variable domain is KAGVTQTPRYLIKTRGQQVTLSCSPISGHRSVSWYQQTPGQGLQFLFEYFSETQRNKGNFPGRFSGRQFSNSRSEMNVSTLELGDSALYLCASSFGTTVVHEQYFGPGTRLTVT.

The chain employs TRBV2 and TRBJ1-4; perhaps TRBD1 as D (5 bases). The CDR3 runs 12 residues. Per the germline V gene, CDR1 is SNHLY and CDR2 is FYNNEI. Trimming pared 6 bases from V and 5 bases from J, leaving 7 bases between. CDR3 in DNA: TGTGCCAGCAGGTGGGACAATGAAAAACTGTTTTTT. Protein product: CASRWDNEKLFF.

CDR3 in DNA: TGTGCCAGTAGTTTCGAGCTCAGGGGTCGGGGCAATCAGCCCCAGCATTTT. It specifies CASSFELRGRGNQPQHF. This chain links TRBV19 with TRBJ1-5, with D possibly being TRBD1 (6 bases). The CDR3 sequence is 17 residues long. Germline CDR1 and CDR2: LNHDA and SQIVND (reference sequence). Trimming took off 5 bases at V and 2 bases at J, with 19 bases between the two ends.

The chain links TRBV10-3 to TRBJ2-3; D possibly corresponds to TRBD2 (5 bases). In germline, CDR1 is ENHRY, CDR2 SYGVKD. The length of the CDR3 is 13 residues. Trimming removed 8 bases at V and 6 bases at J, with 15 bases between. The CDR3 coding sequence is TGTGCCATCCTGGCGGGCGTCTCGGATACGCAGTATTTT. It is translated as CAILAGVSDTQYF.

The chain uses TRBV27 and TRBJ1-5; tentatively, D is TRBD1 (5 bases). The germline V and J ends were trimmed by 6 bases and 2 bases, with 20 bases remaining between them. CDR1 is MNHEY, CDR2 SMNVEV, per germline (reference sequence). This CDR3 is built from 17 residues. DNA of the CDR3: TGTGCCAGCAGCCCGTCCTTGGGGGAATCCGGCAATCAGCCCCAGCATTTT. Amino acids: CASSPSLGESGNQPQHF.

J is TRBJ1-1 and V is TRBV21-1. TRBV21-1 is designated a pseudogene. The CDR3 consists of 12 residues. For the CDR3, the DNA is TGTGCCAGCAGCAAAGGGGGCACTGAAGCTTTCTTT. Its protein is CASSKGGTEAFF.

This chain connects TRBV9 to TRBJ2-7; no reliable D call. The CDR3 loop spans 14 amino acids. Trimming stripped 0 bases from V and 5 bases from J, with 12 bases between. Germline values: CDR1 SGDLS, CDR2 YYNGEE. CDR3 coding DNA: TGTGCCAGCAGCGTAGACCTACTCCCCAACGAGCAGTACTTC. This sequence encodes CASSVDLLPNEQYF.

The chain carries TRBV2 and TRBJ1-1; TRBD1 matches 8 bases. J lost 5 bases, V lost 6 bases, and 5 bases had no gene match. The germline V gene has CDR1 SNHLY and CDR2 FYNNEI. There are 13 residues in the CDR3. As DNA, the CDR3 is TGTGCCAGCAGGGTTACAGGGGGAACTGAAGCTTTCTTT. Its protein is CASRVTGGTEAFF.

The chain carries TRBV7-9 and TRBJ2-3; TRBD2 is a possible D gene (6 bases). The CDR3 covers 16 residues. V was cut by 5 bases and J by 0 bases, with 15 bases left in between. CDR1 and CDR2 from the germline V gene are SEHNR and FQNEAQ (reference sequence). The CDR3 reads CASSLLANPSTDTQYF. Written as DNA, the CDR3 is TGTGCCAGCAGCCTCCTAGCGAACCCTAGCACAGATACGCAGTATTTT.

V and J are TRBV6-1 and TRBJ1-5; D not certain. CDR3 length: 14 amino acids. V lost 3 bases and J lost 1, with 7 bases in between. Germline CDR1 MNHNS, CDR2 SASEGT. The CDR3 protein is CASSDRASNQPQHF. The CDR3 coding sequence is TGTGCCAGCAGTGATAGGGCCAGCAATCAGCCCCAGCATTTT.

J is TRBJ2-7 and V is TRBV10-3, with D possibly TRBD2 on 6 matching bases. With 8 bases removed from V and 4 bases from J, the gap between germline ends came to 21 bases. This CDR3 has 15 residues. Germline V gene lookup returns CDR1 ENHRY and CDR2 SYGVKD. In nucleotides, the CDR3 is TGTGCCATCGGAATGGGCGGGGCCGGGCGTTACGAGCAGTACTTC. Translating it yields CAIGMGGAGRYEQYF.

This clone occurred once. J is TRBJ1-6 and V is TRBV5-1; 7 nucleotides agree with TRBD1. The CDR3 extends over 14 amino acids. J was trimmed by 9 bases and V by 6 bases; bases with no gene match: 9. Germline V lookup: CDR1 SGHRS, CDR2 YFSETQ. CDR3 residues: CASTRDRTASPLHF. The DNA of the CDR3 is TGCGCCAGCACCCGGGACAGAACGGCTTCACCCCTCCACTTT.

The V gene is TRBV28, the J gene TRBJ2-4; TRBD1 matches at 9 bases. CDR1 is MDHEN and CDR2 is SYDVKM in the germline V gene. V gave up 6 bases and J gave up 3 bases; unmatched junction bases: 6. The CDR3 contains 15 residues. The CDR3 is CASSWTGVGKNIQYF. CDR3 nucleotide sequence: TGTGCCAGCAGCTGGACAGGGGTAGGCAAAAACATTCAGTACTTC.

This clone appeared once. The rearrangement links TRBV16 to TRBJ1-2; a possible D gene is TRBD1 (5 bases). With 0 bases removed from V and 0 bases from J, the gap between germline ends came to 14 bases. The V gene's germline CDR1 is KGHSY and CDR2 FQNENV. The CDR3 loop spans 17 amino acids. The CDR3 sequence: CASSQSSSGHANYGYTF. CDR3 nucleotides: TGTGCCAGCAGCCAATCTTCTTCAGGGCACGCTAACTATGGCTACACCTTC.

The chain couples TRBV7-2 to TRBJ1-2, with D perhaps TRBD1 (5 bases). The CDR3 spans 15 residues. The germline V gene has CDR1 SGHTA and CDR2 FQGNSA. The V and J ends lost 5 bases and 7 bases respectively, with 20 bases between them. DNA for the CDR3: TGTGCCAGCAGCCCCCACGGGGCAGCCGGCTCTGGCTACACCTTC. Translating gives CASSPHGAAGSGYTF.

The rearrangement joins TRBV19 to TRBJ1-2; 11 nucleotides line up with TRBD1. With V trimmed by 7 bases and J by 4 bases, 11 bases remained unmatched. Germline CDR1 is LNHDA and CDR2 is SQIVND (reference sequence). This CDR3 region has 16 residues. The CDR3: CASIMTGTGGTYGYTF. The CDR3 nucleotides are TGTGCCAGTATCATGACTGGGACAGGGGGGACCTATGGCTACACCTTC.

The count of this clone is one. The V gene is TRBV27, the J gene TRBJ2-5; no definite D call. The V and J ends lost 4 bases and 0 bases respectively, with 12 bases between them. This CDR3 contains 15 residues. The V gene's germline CDR1 is MNHEY and CDR2 SMNVEV (reference sequence). The CDR3 spells CASSSSDPYQETQYF. The CDR3 DNA is TGTGCCAGCAGTTCGTCGGATCCATACCAAGAGACCCAGTACTTC.

The rearrangement joins TRBV4-1 to TRBJ2-2, with D perhaps being TRBD1 or TRBD2 (5 bases each). The germline gives CDR1 MGHRA, CDR2 YSYEKL. The V end was cut by 0 bases, the J end by 4 bases, with 18 bases between. This CDR3 is 18 amino acids long. As DNA, the CDR3 is TGCGCCAGCAGCCAAGATCCCTTCGGGACGTTCGGCACCGGGGAGCTGTTTTTT. Translated, it gives CASSQDPFGTFGTGELFF.

The rearrangement links TRBV19 to TRBJ2-5, with D possibly being TRBD1 or TRBD2 (5 bases each). Germline V gives CDR1 LNHDA, CDR2 SQIVND (reference sequence). Deletions cut 4 bases from V and 3 bases from J, with 18 bases between. This CDR3 is built from 16 residues. CDR3 nucleotides: TGTGCCAGTAGTACCCGCCGGGGCGGCCTCGAAGAGACCCAGTACTTC. Amino acids: CASSTRRGGLEETQYF. Full variable domain (outside the CDR3, taken from reference TRBV19 and TRBJ2-5): DGGITQSPKYLFRKEGQNVTLSCEQNLNHDAMYWYRQDPGQGLRLIYYSQIVNDFQKGDIAEGYSVSREKKESFPLTVTSAQKNPTAFYLCASSTRRGGLEETQYFGPGTRLLVL.

This clone was recorded only once. This chain connects TRBV5-6 to TRBJ1-2; D is unclear. Trimming removed 0 bases at V and 4 bases at J, with 7 bases between. Looked up from germline, CDR1 is SGHDT and CDR2 is YYEEEE. The CDR3 sequence is 13 residues long. The CDR3 nucleotides are TGTGCCAGCAGCTTGGCGGAAACCTATGGCTACACCTTC. Protein product: CASSLAETYGYTF.

This chain links TRBV7-9 with TRBJ2-7; no firm D call. This CDR3 comprises 17 residues. Trimming stripped 1 base from V and 0 bases from J, with 16 bases between. Germline loops: CDR1 SEHNR, CDR2 FQNEAQ (reference sequence). This CDR3 is CASSLDPHYLDSYEQYF. Here the CDR3 DNA reads TGTGCCAGCAGCTTAGATCCACACTACTTAGACTCCTACGAGCAGTACTTC.